The 21 T cell receptor beta chains below were found in one sample sequenced in a study of beta chain features in type 1 diabetes. The entirety of the isolated RNA underwent reverse transcription, so expressed TCRB transcripts were sequenced. Using immunoSEQ multiplex PCR, the repertoire was profiled, and TCRdb retains in-frame clones only, with some absent. The table includes some 44,000 clones, around 52% detected once. Sequences were obtained from Tregs from blood. Receptor source: a woman between 18 and 29 years old in good health.

The CDR3 region has the DNA TGTGCCAGTAGTATTTTAATATTTCCGAGGAGCTCCTACAATGAGCAGTTCTTC. It translates to CASSILIFPRSSYNEQFF. This chain joins TRBV19 and TRBJ2-1; D uncertain. The CDR3 contains 18 residues. Germline assignment: CDR1 LNHDA and CDR2 SQIVND (reference sequence). The germline V and J ends were trimmed by 3 bases and 0 bases, with 18 bases remaining between them.

The chain combines TRBV7-9 with TRBJ2-7, with D perhaps TRBD1 (6 bases). The CDR3 contains 14 residues. Germline loops: CDR1 SEHNR, CDR2 FQNEAQ (reference sequence). V was shortened by 2 bases and J by 0 bases, with 8 bases between the two germline ends. The CDR3 nucleotides are TGTGCCAGCAGCTTAAGGACAGACTCCTACGAGCAGTACTTC. It codes for CASSLRTDSYEQYF.

J is TRBJ2-1 and V is TRBV7-9; the D is unclear. The CDR3 runs 17 residues. V lost 0 bases and J 7 bases, leaving 19 bases between the germline ends. CDR1 SEHNR and CDR2 FQNEAQ come from the germline V gene (reference sequence). DNA for the CDR3: TGTGCCAGCAGCTTAGCCATTCTAGGCCTGGCCGAAAATGAGCAGTTCTTC. It specifies CASSLAILGLAENEQFF.

The chain recombines TRBV6-5 with TRBJ2-2, with D maybe TRBD2 (6 bases). V lost 6 bases to trimming and J lost 2 bases, with 10 bases between them. Germline loops: CDR1 MNHEY, CDR2 SVGAGI. The CDR3 sequence is 14 residues long. CDR3 region: CASRPGANTGELFF. In nucleotides, the CDR3 is TGTGCCAGCAGACCGGGAGCTAACACCGGGGAGCTGTTTTTT.

V and J are TRBV27 and TRBJ1-4; TRBD1 aligns across 10 bases. The CDR3 covers 15 residues. J gave up 3 bases and V 6 bases, and 4 bases lay outside the gene matches. CDR1 and CDR2 from the germline V gene are MNHEY and SMNVEV (reference sequence). CDR3 amino acids: CASSRQGAANEKLFF. Written as DNA, the CDR3 is TGTGCCAGCAGCAGACAGGGGGCTGCTAATGAAAAACTGTTTTTT.

Points on this clone: An end of the junction differs from the germline gene, which may be a read error. This chain links TRBV11-2 with TRBJ2-5; no clear D gene. The CDR3 extends over 11 amino acids. CDR1 is SGHAT, CDR2 FQNNGV, per germline. The DNA for the CDR3 is TGTGCCAGCAGCTTCCAAGAGGCCCAGTACTTC. Protein sequence: CASSFQEAQYF. The full variable domain, with the rest looked up from reference TRBV11-2 and TRBJ2-5, is EAGVAQSPRYKIIEKRQSVAFWCNPISGHATLYWYQQILGQGPKLLIQFQNNGVVDDSQLPKDRFSAERLKGVDSTLKIQPAKLEDSAVYLCASSFQEAQYFGPGTRLLVL.

The genes are TRBV7-9 and TRBJ1-1, with TRBD1 matching 7 bases. The CDR3 spans 14 residues. Germline assignment: CDR1 SEHNR and CDR2 FQNEAQ (reference sequence). The V gene end was trimmed by 3 bases and the J gene end by 10 bases; junction bases not matched to a gene: 11. The chain's CDR3 is CASSFDQTGSGAFF. The CDR3 nucleotides are TGTGCCAGCAGCTTTGATCAGACAGGGTCAGGAGCTTTCTTT.

The chain couples TRBV5-6 to TRBJ2-3; 8 nucleotides match TRBD2. Germline trimming cut 2 bases from V and 0 bases from J; bases unmatched to any gene: 8. Germline values: CDR1 SGHDT, CDR2 YYEEEE. There are 17 residues in the CDR3. CDR3 sequence: CASSFPGRGHSTDTQYF. The CDR3 DNA reads TGTGCCAGCAGCTTCCCCGGGAGGGGCCATAGCACAGATACGCAGTATTTT. Full variable domain (remainder filled in from reference TRBV5-6 and TRBJ2-3): DAGVTQSPTHLIKTRGQQVTLRCSPKSGHDTVSWYQQALGQGPQFIFQYYEEEERQRGNFPDRFSGHQFPNYSSELNVNALLLGDSALYLCASSFPGRGHSTDTQYFGPGTRLTVL.

This rearrangement joins TRBV20-1 to TRBJ2-7; 12 bases are shared with TRBD2. Germline V CDR1 and CDR2: DFQATT, SNEGSKA (reference sequence). The CDR3 sequence is 11 residues long. The chain's CDR3 is CSLTSGSEQYF. DNA of the CDR3: TGCAGCTTGACTAGCGGGAGCGAGCAGTACTTC.

The chain has TRBV18 and TRBJ2-3; 11 bases line up with TRBD1. This CDR3 has 17 residues. J lost 3 bases, V lost 4 bases, and 9 bases had no gene match. Per the germline V gene, CDR1 is KGHSH and CDR2 is LQKENI. DNA for the CDR3: TGTGCCAGCTCACGACATGTGGACAGGGGGCAAACAGATACGCAGTATTTT. Translating it yields CASSRHVDRGQTDTQYF.

The J gene is TRBJ1-1, the V gene TRBV18; D might be TRBD1 (6 bases). Germline V gives CDR1 KGHSH, CDR2 LQKENI. This CDR3 has 16 amino acids. V was shortened by 4 bases and J by 1 base, with 16 bases between the two germline ends. CDR3 coding DNA: TGTGCCAGCTCACTAAACAGGGACGCGGGGAACACTGAAGCTTTCTTT. It is translated as CASSLNRDAGNTEAFF.

This chain connects TRBV11-2 to TRBJ2-4, with 9 bases matching TRBD1. The germline V gene encodes CDR1 SGHAT and CDR2 FQNNGV. The V and J ends lost 5 bases and 6 bases, in that order; junction bases with no gene match: 8. This CDR3 region has 15 residues. The CDR3 DNA reads as TGTGCCAGCAGCATTAACAGGGGGCGCTTAAACATTCAGTACTTC. Residues: CASSINRGRLNIQYF. The variable domain in full, with the rest retrieved from reference TRBV11-2 and TRBJ2-4, is EAGVAQSPRYKIIEKRQSVAFWCNPISGHATLYWYQQILGQGPKLLIQFQNNGVVDDSQLPKDRFSAERLKGVDSTLKIQPAKLEDSAVYLCASSINRGRLNIQYFGAGTRLSVL.

The chain couples TRBV5-6 to TRBJ2-3; TRBD2 matches 8 bases. Looked up from germline, CDR1 is SGHDT and CDR2 is YYEEEE. This CDR3 is 14 amino acids long. Unmatched junction bases numbered 7, after V lost 7 bases and J lost 3 bases. As DNA, the CDR3 is TGTGCCAGCCATCAGCGGGGGAGGACAGATACGCAGTATTTT. It is translated as CASHQRGRTDTQYF.

The chain links TRBV5-1 to TRBJ2-4, with D maybe TRBD1 (5 bases). Trimming left V 3 bases short and J 1 base short, with 8 bases between. Germline CDR1 is SGHRS and CDR2 is YFSETQ. CDR3 length equals 14 residues. The CDR3 is CASSSQAAKNIQYF. DNA for the CDR3: TGCGCCAGCAGCTCACAGGCCGCCAAAAACATTCAGTACTTC.

CDR3 residues: CASNRPPDQPQHF. In DNA form, the CDR3 reads TGTGCCAGTAACAGGCCTCCCGATCAGCCCCAGCATTTT. This chain joins TRBV28 and TRBJ1-5; D may be TRBD1 (5 bases). CDR3 length: 13 amino acids. V dropped 9 bases and J dropped 5 bases, with 14 bases sitting between them. In germline, CDR1 is MDHEN, CDR2 SYDVKM.

The chain couples TRBV28 to TRBJ1-5; no clear D. CDR1 is MDHEN and CDR2 is SYDVKM in the germline V gene. Trimming cost V 8 bases and J 7 bases, with 12 bases left between them. The CDR3 contains 12 residues. CDR3 protein: CASRRTPQPQHF. The CDR3, as DNA: TGTGCCAGCCGGAGGACCCCCCAGCCCCAGCATTTT.

The V and J genes are TRBV6-5 and TRBJ2-7; 7 bases match TRBD2. V lost 5 bases to trimming and J lost 2 bases; unmatched junction nucleotides: 9. This CDR3 comprises 15 residues. Per germline, CDR1 MNHEY and CDR2 SVGAGI. The CDR3 region has the DNA TGTGCCAGCAGTGGGAGGGAGGCACTTCCCTACGAGCAGTACTTC. Translated, it gives CASSGREALPYEQYF.

This chain connects TRBV13 to TRBJ2-7, with D possibly TRBD1 on 6 matching bases. Germline V gene sequence: CDR1 PRHDT, CDR2 FYEKMQ (reference sequence). V lost 3 bases, J lost 10 bases, and 10 bases lay in between. The CDR3 has 11 amino acids. In nucleotides, the CDR3 is TGTGCCAGCAGCTTTGGACAGCATCAGTACTTC. Protein sequence: CASSFGQHQYF.

This clone was seen a handful of times. CDR3 DNA: TGTGCCAGCATTTCCGGGACAGGGGGCTACGAGCAGTACTTC. This codes for CASISGTGGYEQYF. The gene calls are TRBV2 and TRBJ2-7; TRBD1 aligns across 11 bases. The junction had 5 bases not matched to a gene; V was cut back by 7 bases and J by 3 bases. The germline gives CDR1 SNHLY, CDR2 FYNNEI. The CDR3 runs to 14 residues. The entire variable domain, with the rest obtained from reference TRBV2 and TRBJ2-7, is as follows: EPEVTQTPSHQVTQMGQEVILRCVPISNHLYFYWYRQILGQKVEFLVSFYNNEISEKSEIFDDQFSVERPDGSNFTLKIRSTKLEDSAMYFCASISGTGGYEQYFGPGTRLTVT.

This clone occurred a few times. This chain joins TRBV5-1 and TRBJ2-6; D possibly corresponds to TRBD2 (6 bases). The CDR3 length is 17 residues. The germline V and J ends were trimmed by 2 bases and 0 bases, with 12 bases remaining between them. Germline V gene data show CDR1 as SGHRS and CDR2 as YFSETQ. The CDR3 is CASSFRGKDSGANVLTF. For the CDR3, the DNA is TGCGCCAGCAGCTTCCGGGGGAAGGACTCTGGGGCCAACGTCCTGACTTTC.

V gene TRBV18 combines with J gene TRBJ2-3; D possibly corresponds to TRBD1 (6 bases). CDR1 KGHSH and CDR2 LQKENI come from the germline V gene. The V gene lost 2 bases and the J gene lost 4 bases, with 13 bases spanning the gap. The CDR3 consists of 15 residues. The CDR3 DNA reads TGTGCCAGCTCACCAGGACAGTTAGGGCCAGATACGCAGTATTTT. It codes for CASSPGQLGPDTQYF.